The 32 T cell receptor beta chains listed next were all sequenced from one sample in a study of monozygotic twins with inflammatory bowel disease. TCRdb re-analyzed the 5' RACE reads; it lists each CDR3 protein once, without DNA. The table for this sample gives 200,000 to 250,000 distinct CDR3 sequences. Specimen: blood. The receptors were gathered from a human donor with ulcerative colitis or Crohn's disease, or a healthy co-twin of an affected twin (not recorded which).

The CDR3 region is CASSVRSGTRNEQFF. The rearrangement uses TRBV5-1 and TRBJ2-1; as DNA is missing, the TRBD2 call by TCRdb cannot be tested. Germline V gene sequence: CDR1 SGHRS, CDR2 YFSETQ. The CDR3 has 15 residues.

The chain has TRBV2 and TRBJ1-6; TCRdb returns TRBD1, unconfirmable since there is no DNA. This CDR3 has 14 residues. Germline CDR1 and CDR2: SNHLY and FYNNEI. CDR3 sequence reads: CASSRGQGFAPLHF.

V is TRBV6-5 and J is TRBJ2-7; no DNA is available, so the TRBD1 call from TCRdb remains unchecked. The V gene's germline CDR1 is MNHEY and CDR2 SVGAGI. CDR3 length: 15 amino acids. The CDR3 region is CASSYSYAGGGEQYF.

The chain carries TRBV7-9 and TRBJ2-2. The CDR3 loop spans 12 amino acids. CDR1 and CDR2 from the germline V gene are SEHNR and FQNEAQ (reference sequence). CDR3 residues: CASNLSGGELFF.

The chain combines TRBV29-1 with TRBJ1-2. Germline V gives CDR1 SQVTM, CDR2 ANQGSEA. The CDR3 length is 16 residues. CDR3: CSVDNAGEIWSSGYTF.

The V and J genes are TRBV12-3 or TRBV12-4 and TRBJ2-2; TCRdb returns TRBD1, unconfirmable since there is no DNA. The CDR3 has 13 amino acids. The CDR3 reads CASSFLQGGELFF.

The J gene is TRBJ1-6, the V gene TRBV5-1; TCRdb outputs TRBD1, but without DNA this stays unchecked. The CDR3 is 15 amino acids. CDR1 and CDR2 from the germline V gene are SGHRS and YFSETQ. CDR3 in amino acids: CASSLGGQDYSPLHF.

The chain carries TRBV12-3 or TRBV12-4 and TRBJ2-3; TCRdb designates TRBD2, a call that cannot be tested without DNA. This CDR3 has 15 amino acids. This chain's CDR3 is CASSTSGSGADTQYF.

The chain couples TRBV7-9 to TRBJ2-3. This CDR3 has 16 residues. Germline-derived CDR1 and CDR2 are SEHNR and FQNEAQ (reference sequence). The CDR3 here is CASSLGSGSNTDTQYF.

The J gene is TRBJ2-1, the V gene TRBV9; TCRdb names TRBD1, which stays unverified in the absence of DNA. The CDR3 is 14 residues long. Germline lookup yields CDR1 SGDLS and CDR2 YYNGEE. The CDR3 here is CASSVSGGMTEQFF.

The V gene is TRBV7-3, the J gene TRBJ2-2; TCRdb reports TRBD1, a call that lacks DNA to check it against. The CDR3 consists of 13 residues. Germline loops: CDR1 SGHTA, CDR2 FQGTGA. CDR3 sequence: CASSGTGTGELFF.

The CDR3: CASSQVGLLFPRGANVLTF. The chain employs TRBV12-3 or TRBV12-4 and TRBJ2-6; TCRdb's D call, TRBD2, is unchecked because there is no DNA. The CDR3 extends over 19 amino acids.

This chain connects TRBV5-1 to TRBJ2-3. The CDR3 sequence is 14 residues long. Germline values: CDR1 SGHRS, CDR2 YFSETQ. The CDR3 spells CASSSLSTSDTQYF.

The rearrangement joins TRBV12-3 or TRBV12-4 to TRBJ2-2; TCRdb gives TRBD2 as the D gene, but with no DNA this cannot be confirmed. This CDR3 region has 12 residues. The CDR3: CASSFGGGELFF.

V gene TRBV5-1 combines with J gene TRBJ2-3; with no DNA, the TCRdb D assignment of TRBD1 cannot be verified. The CDR3 runs 17 residues. Germline CDR1 is SGHRS and CDR2 is YFSETQ. This chain's CDR3 is CASSLGPSGPSTDTQYF.

The chain joins TRBV5-1 to TRBJ2-2. Germline V gene data show CDR1 as SGHRS and CDR2 as YFSETQ. The CDR3 runs to 12 residues. CDR3 in amino acids: CASSWQTGELFF.

The V and J genes are TRBV12-5 and TRBJ1-2; TCRdb returns TRBD1, unconfirmable since there is no DNA. This CDR3 is 17 amino acids long. Germline CDR1 and CDR2: LGHNT and FRNRAP. CDR3 residues: CASGLPQLGRGRGGYTF.

The rearrangement uses TRBV18 and TRBJ1-2. The CDR3 extends over 15 amino acids. Looked up from germline, CDR1 is KGHSH and CDR2 is LQKENI. This chain's CDR3 is CASSPPDSAGYGYTF.

The genes are TRBV10-3 and TRBJ1-1. This CDR3 is built from 14 residues. Germline V gene lookup returns CDR1 ENHRY and CDR2 SYGVKD. The CDR3: CAISVRESGTEAFF.

The chain combines TRBV29-1 with TRBJ1-2. The germline gives CDR1 SQVTM, CDR2 ANQGSEA. This CDR3 is 14 amino acids long. The CDR3 loop is CSAHGGADHYGYTF.

The chain employs TRBV5-1 and TRBJ2-5. The CDR3 length is 13 residues. Germline V gene data show CDR1 as SGHRS and CDR2 as YFSETQ. This CDR3 reads CASSLAIGETQYF.

V usage is TRBV4-2 and J usage is TRBJ1-1. This CDR3 region has 15 residues. CDR1 is LGHNA, CDR2 YNFKEQ, per germline. CDR3 amino acids: CASSQGEGMNTEAFF.

The gene calls are TRBV29-1 and TRBJ1-1; the TRBD1 assignment by TCRdb is unverifiable without DNA. Germline CDR1 is SQVTM and CDR2 is ANQGSEA. The CDR3 consists of 12 residues. CDR3 loop: CSADRANTEAFF. Complete variable domain (other parts from reference TRBV29-1 and TRBJ1-1): SAVISQKPSRDICQRGTSLTIQCQVDSQVTMMFWYRQQPGQSLTLIATANQGSEATYESGFVIDKFPISRPNLTFSTLTVSNMSPEDSSIYLCSADRANTEAFFGQGTRLTVV.

The genes are TRBV11-2 and TRBJ2-1; TCRdb returns TRBD2, unconfirmable since there is no DNA. Germline CDR1 SGHAT, CDR2 FQNNGV. The CDR3 runs to 15 residues. Here the CDR3 reads CASSQGLAFPDEQFF.

The chain carries TRBV7-8 and TRBJ2-7; TCRdb names TRBD1, which stays unverified in the absence of DNA. The CDR3 sequence is 14 residues long. Per germline, CDR1 SGHVS and CDR2 FQNEAQ. This CDR3 reads CASSPPGDWDEQYF.

The chain is built from TRBV4-2 and TRBJ2-1; without DNA, the TCRdb call of TRBD1 cannot be checked. This CDR3 comprises 17 residues. In germline, CDR1 is LGHNA, CDR2 YNFKEQ. This CDR3 reads CASSQDPHGGFNNEQFF.

Here the CDR3 reads CASSLTSGTGVYEQYF. V usage is TRBV5-1 and J usage is TRBJ2-7; TCRdb's D call of TRBD1 is untestable without DNA. The CDR3 runs to 16 residues. Germline V gene lookup returns CDR1 SGHRS and CDR2 YFSETQ. Together with reference TRBV5-1 and TRBJ2-7, the CDR3 gives the full variable domain: KAGVTQTPRYLIKTRGQQVTLSCSPISGHRSVSWYQQTPGQGLQFLFEYFSETQRNKGNFPGRFSGRQFSNSRSEMNVSTLELGDSALYLCASSLTSGTGVYEQYFGPGTRLTVT.

The chain uses TRBV7-2 and TRBJ2-2. The CDR3 is 12 residues long. Germline V CDR1 and CDR2: SGHTA, FQGNSA. This CDR3 is CGSSLLGGELFF.

The chain recombines TRBV6-2 or TRBV6-3 with TRBJ2-1; the D gene TCRdb calls, TRBD2, cannot be checked with no DNA. The CDR3 is made up of 21 amino acids. Per the germline V gene, CDR1 is MNHEY and CDR2 is SVGEGT. CDR3: CASIGLDPSGSMIREPNEQFF.

CDR3 residues: CSVRLGLAAPHLLDTQYF. The V and J genes are TRBV29-1 and TRBJ2-3; TCRdb names TRBD2, which stays unverified in the absence of DNA. Germline V gene lookup returns CDR1 SQVTM and CDR2 ANQGSEA. The CDR3 totals 18 residues.

The chain is built from TRBV12-3 or TRBV12-4 and TRBJ2-3. The CDR3 covers 12 residues. The CDR3 sequence is CASSLSLMAQYF.

The chain is built from TRBV3-1 and TRBJ1-2; TCRdb gives TRBD1 as the D gene, but with no DNA this cannot be confirmed. CDR1 and CDR2 from the germline V gene are LGHDT and YNNKEL (reference sequence). CDR3 length: 16 amino acids. The CDR3: CASSRRGQGADYGYTF.